This T cell receptor beta chain was identified during a study of regulatory T cells in long-lasting Graves disease. Study-level results: With a few thousand shared public clonotypes, persistent patients exceeded new patients, who shared roughly 920.

Arm-PCR with iRepertoire HTBI primers amplified the CDR3 regions for these TCR beta libraries. TCRdb fed the multiplex PCR reads into MiXCR, producing one record per CDR3 protein. The table lists around 500,000 distinct CDR3 sequences, approximately 12% of them singletons. This clonotype came up many times. Its antigen is as yet unknown. The germline gives CDR1 SNHLY, CDR2 FYNNEI. CDR3 length: 16 amino acids. V trimming: 1 base; J trimming: 3 bases; junction bases outside the gene matches: 6. Time point given: newly diagnosed GD, antithyroid drugs for less than 3 months. There was RNA extracted from PBMCs, and the TCR library was made from it. Per American Thyroid Association guidelines, Graves' disease was diagnosed. These same records also appear under a second study, on T cells in Graves' hyperthyroidism and ophthalmopathy.

The sample in question was peripheral blood mononuclear cells (PBMCs), obtained at new diagnosis, from a patient treated with antithyroid drugs. This sequence joins TRBV2 and TRBJ2-3, with 8 bases aligning to TRBD1. This clonotype was obtained from a woman aged 30 to 39 with Graves disease. This CDR3 reads CASSEEGQGLTDTQYF. The CDR3 bases are TGTGCCAGCAGTGAAGAAGGACAGGGTTTGACAGATACGCAGTATTTT.